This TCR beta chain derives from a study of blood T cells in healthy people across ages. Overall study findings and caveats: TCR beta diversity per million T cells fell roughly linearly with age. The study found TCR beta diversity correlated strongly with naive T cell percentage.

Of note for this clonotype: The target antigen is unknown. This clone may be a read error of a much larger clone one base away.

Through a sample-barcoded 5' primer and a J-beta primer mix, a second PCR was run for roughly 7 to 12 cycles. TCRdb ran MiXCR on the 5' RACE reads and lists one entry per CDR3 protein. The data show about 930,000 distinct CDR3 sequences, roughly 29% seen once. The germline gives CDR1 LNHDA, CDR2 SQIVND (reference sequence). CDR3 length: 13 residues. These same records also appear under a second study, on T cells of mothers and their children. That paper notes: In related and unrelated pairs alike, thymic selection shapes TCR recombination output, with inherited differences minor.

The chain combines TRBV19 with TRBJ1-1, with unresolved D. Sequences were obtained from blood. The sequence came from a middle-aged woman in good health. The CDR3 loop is CTSSIEGGAEAFF. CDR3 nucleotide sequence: TGTACCAGTAGTATAGAGGGAGGCGCTGAAGCTTTCTTT.